Listed below are T cell receptor beta chains from one sample, sequenced in a study of blood T cell repertoires in COVID-19. The table came from immunoSEQ multiplex PCR; TCRdb's copy has only in-frame clones and leaves some out. Found here are more than 85,000 clones, 70% to 90% of them singletons; the top ten hold 2% to 2.5%. Sequencing was carried out using peripheral blood. These receptor sequences come from a man in his forties or fifties with active COVID-19. Each CDR3 is given with its conserved first and last residue. D genes are given only for firm matches. Clone size, where shown, is once, few, many, or a class for clones that have expanded.

clone_size: -; v_call: TRBV9; j_call: TRBJ2-5; d_call: TRBD1; cdr3_aa: CASSVARQGGLQGTQYF; cdr3_nt: TGTGCCAGCAGCGTAGCTAGGCAAGGGGGCCTCCAGGGGACCCAGTACTTC
clone_size: -; v_call: TRBV7-2; j_call: TRBJ2-5; d_call: -; cdr3_aa: CATKPQGWYQETQYF; cdr3_nt: TGTGCCACCAAACCCCAGGGCTGGTACCAAGAGACCCAGTACTTC
clone_size: -; v_call: TRBV11-3; j_call: TRBJ2-5; d_call: TRBD1; cdr3_aa: CASSQGDRGLETQYF; cdr3_nt: TGTGCCAGCAGCCAGGGGGACAGGGGGTTGGAGACCCAGTACTTC
clone_size: -; v_call: TRBV6-4; j_call: TRBJ1-6; d_call: -; cdr3_aa: CASSADSSYNSPLHF; cdr3_nt: TGTGCCAGCAGCGCGGACAGCTCCTATAATTCACCCCTCCACTTT
clone_size: -; v_call: TRBV29-1; j_call: TRBJ2-6; d_call: -; cdr3_aa: CSAEGAGANVLTF; cdr3_nt: TGCAGCGCCGAGGGTGCTGGGGCCAACGTCCTGACTTTC
clone_size: -; v_call: TRBV5-1; j_call: TRBJ2-1; d_call: TRBD2; cdr3_aa: CASSSLSSGVSNEQFF; cdr3_nt: TGCGCCAGCAGCTCCCTTTCTAGCGGGGTGAGTAATGAGCAGTTCTTC
clone_size: -; v_call: TRBV5-4; j_call: TRBJ1-2; d_call: -; cdr3_aa: CASSLDQGRGGYTF; cdr3_nt: TGTGCCAGCAGCTTGGATCAGGGGCGAGGTGGCTACACCTTC
clone_size: -; v_call: TRBV2; j_call: TRBJ1-5; d_call: -; cdr3_aa: CASRDDSYQPQHF; cdr3_nt: TGTGCCAGCAGGGATGACAGTTATCAGCCCCAGCATTTT
clone_size: -; v_call: TRBV27; j_call: TRBJ1-2; d_call: TRBD1; cdr3_aa: CASSSQGADGYTF; cdr3_nt: TGTGCCAGCAGTTCACAGGGGGCAGATGGCTACACCTTC
clone_size: -; v_call: TRBV7-2; j_call: TRBJ2-7; d_call: -; cdr3_aa: CASSNPERPSSYEQYF; cdr3_nt: TGTGCCAGCAGTAACCCGGAGAGGCCAAGCTCCTACGAGCAGTACTTC
clone_size: once; v_call: TRBV4-3; j_call: TRBJ2-3; d_call: -; cdr3_aa: CASSQDGTLVPDTQYF; cdr3_nt: TGCGCCAGCAGCCAAGACGGGACTTTGGTGCCAGATACGCAGTATTTT
clone_size: -; v_call: TRBV7-9; j_call: TRBJ1-2; d_call: -; cdr3_aa: CASRIVTGNNYGYTF; cdr3_nt: TGTGCCAGCAGGATTGTTACAGGAAATAACTATGGCTACACCTTC
clone_size: -; v_call: TRBV19; j_call: TRBJ2-2; d_call: TRBD1; cdr3_aa: CASRMDRINTGELFF; cdr3_nt: TGTGCCAGTAGAATGGACAGGATCAACACCGGGGAGCTGTTTTTT
clone_size: -; v_call: TRBV6-5; j_call: TRBJ2-7; d_call: -; cdr3_aa: CASSYRDEQYF; cdr3_nt: TGTGCCAGCAGCTACCGGGACGAGCAGTACTTC
clone_size: -; v_call: TRBV13; j_call: TRBJ1-2; d_call: TRBD1; cdr3_aa: CASSLRTPGQGTPIGRGYTF; cdr3_nt: TGTGCCAGCAGCCTCCGAACGCCGGGACAGGGCACTCCCATAGGACGGGGCTACACCTTC
clone_size: -; v_call: TRBV2; j_call: TRBJ2-5; d_call: TRBD1; cdr3_aa: CASRADRQETQYF; cdr3_nt: TGTGCCAGCAGAGCGGACAGGCAAGAGACCCAGTACTTC
clone_size: -; v_call: TRBV9; j_call: TRBJ1-4; d_call: TRBD1; cdr3_aa: CASSGTTGTTNEKLFF; cdr3_nt: TGTGCCAGCAGCGGGACGACAGGGACCACTAATGAAAAACTGTTTTTT
clone_size: -; v_call: TRBV7-9; j_call: TRBJ1-4; d_call: TRBD1; cdr3_aa: CASSSGQGSEKLFF; cdr3_nt: TGTGCCAGCAGCTCGGGACAGGGGTCTGAAAAACTGTTTTTT
clone_size: -; v_call: TRBV3-1/TRBV3-2; j_call: TRBJ1-2; d_call: TRBD1; cdr3_aa: CASSQILETGSNYGYTF; cdr3_nt: TGTGCCAGCAGCCAAATTCTCGAGACAGGGTCGAACTATGGCTACACCTTC
clone_size: -; v_call: TRBV9; j_call: TRBJ1-2; d_call: -; cdr3_aa: CASSAEAPYGYTF; cdr3_nt: TGTGCCAGCAGCGCAGAGGCCCCCTATGGCTACACCTTC
clone_size: -; v_call: TRBV12-3/TRBV12-4; j_call: TRBJ1-1; d_call: -; cdr3_aa: CASSPASLGEAFF; cdr3_nt: TGTGCCAGCAGCCCCGCTAGCCTGGGAGAAGCTTTCTTT
clone_size: medium-sized; v_call: TRBV7-3; j_call: TRBJ1-5; d_call: -; cdr3_aa: CASSSSGSYSNQPQHF; cdr3_nt: TGTGCCAGCAGCTCTTCCGGGAGCTATAGCAATCAGCCCCAGCATTTT
clone_size: -; v_call: TRBV5-1; j_call: TRBJ1-1; d_call: TRBD1; cdr3_aa: CASSQGGSEAFF; cdr3_nt: TGCGCCAGCAGCCAGGGGGGATCTGAAGCTTTCTTT
clone_size: -; v_call: TRBV7-2; j_call: TRBJ1-2; d_call: -; cdr3_aa: CASSSRTANYGYTF; cdr3_nt: TGTGCCAGCAGCTCAAGGACAGCGAACTATGGCTACACCTTC
clone_size: -; v_call: TRBV6-2/TRBV6-3; j_call: TRBJ1-2; d_call: -; cdr3_aa: CASSYAGPQEGYTF; cdr3_nt: TGTGCCAGCAGTTACGCGGGGCCCCAGGAGGGCTACACCTTC
clone_size: -; v_call: TRBV2; j_call: TRBJ2-1; d_call: -; cdr3_aa: CASRRANEQFF; cdr3_nt: TGTGCCAGCAGACGAGCCAATGAGCAGTTCTTC
clone_size: -; v_call: TRBV7-9; j_call: TRBJ1-4; d_call: TRBD1; cdr3_aa: CATDRGLANEKLFF; cdr3_nt: TGTGCCACGGACAGGGGGCTGGCTAATGAAAAACTGTTTTTT
clone_size: -; v_call: TRBV7-9; j_call: TRBJ2-1; d_call: TRBD2; cdr3_aa: CASSHGLANNEQFF; cdr3_nt: TGTGCCAGCAGCCACGGACTAGCCAACAATGAGCAGTTCTTC
clone_size: -; v_call: TRBV6-5; j_call: TRBJ2-7; d_call: -; cdr3_aa: CASSYSSEQYF; cdr3_nt: TGTGCCAGCAGTTACTCGTCGGAGCAGTACTTC
clone_size: -; v_call: TRBV7-8; j_call: TRBJ2-4; d_call: TRBD2; cdr3_aa: CASSLAVGGSKNIQYF; cdr3_nt: TGTGCCAGCAGCTTAGCGGTGGGGGGGTCCAAAAACATTCAGTACTTC
clone_size: -; v_call: TRBV2; j_call: TRBJ1-5; d_call: -; cdr3_aa: CASSDRSNQPQHF; cdr3_nt: TGTGCCAGCAGTGACAGAAGCAATCAGCCCCAGCATTTT
clone_size: -; v_call: TRBV10-3; j_call: TRBJ1-2; d_call: -; cdr3_aa: CAISGGALANYGYTF; cdr3_nt: TGTGCCATCAGTGGTGGAGCCTTAGCTAACTATGGCTACACCTTC
clone_size: -; v_call: TRBV2; j_call: TRBJ1-1; d_call: -; cdr3_aa: CASSDGALNTEAFF; cdr3_nt: TGTGCCAGCAGTGACGGTGCTTTGAACACTGAAGCTTTCTTT
clone_size: -; v_call: TRBV13; j_call: TRBJ1-2; d_call: -; cdr3_aa: CASSLVSYGYTF; cdr3_nt: TGTGCCAGCAGCTTAGTTTCTTATGGCTACACCTTC
clone_size: -; v_call: TRBV5-1; j_call: TRBJ2-5; d_call: TRBD2; cdr3_aa: CASSVTSGQETQYF; cdr3_nt: TGCGCCAGCAGCGTGACTAGCGGACAAGAGACCCAGTACTTC
clone_size: -; v_call: TRBV6-5; j_call: TRBJ1-1; d_call: TRBD1; cdr3_aa: CASSYYTGGNTEAFF; cdr3_nt: TGTGCCAGCAGTTACTACACAGGGGGAAACACTGAAGCTTTCTTT
clone_size: -; v_call: TRBV19; j_call: TRBJ2-1; d_call: TRBD2; cdr3_aa: CASSSPPGLAYDEQFF; cdr3_nt: TGTGCCAGTAGTTCCCCGCCGGGACTAGCGTACGATGAGCAGTTCTTC
clone_size: -; v_call: TRBV6-5; j_call: TRBJ2-7; d_call: TRBD1; cdr3_aa: CASRRDRHSYEQYF; cdr3_nt: TGTGCCAGTAGACGGGACAGGCACTCCTACGAGCAGTACTTC
clone_size: -; v_call: TRBV6-1; j_call: TRBJ1-1; d_call: -; cdr3_aa: CASSEVRGEAFF; cdr3_nt: TGTGCCAGCAGTGAAGTCCGGGGTGAAGCTTTCTTT
clone_size: -; v_call: TRBV12-2; j_call: TRBJ2-1; d_call: -; cdr3_aa: CASRFDQGDYNEQFF; cdr3_nt: TGTGCAAGTCGCTTCGACCAGGGGGACTACAATGAGCAGTTCTTC
clone_size: -; v_call: TRBV4-1; j_call: TRBJ2-1; d_call: TRBD2; cdr3_aa: CASSPGLAGGNEQFF; cdr3_nt: TGCGCCAGCAGCCCGGGACTAGCGGGGGGGAATGAGCAGTTCTTC
clone_size: -; v_call: TRBV5-1; j_call: TRBJ1-6; d_call: -; cdr3_aa: CASSLTGYNSPLHF; cdr3_nt: TGCGCCAGCAGCTTAACGGGATATAATTCACCCCTCCACTTT
clone_size: -; v_call: TRBV6-6; j_call: TRBJ2-2; d_call: TRBD2; cdr3_aa: CASSRLREGTGELFF; cdr3_nt: TGTGCCAGCAGCCGACTCAGGGAGGGTACCGGGGAGCTGTTTTTT
clone_size: -; v_call: TRBV7-8; j_call: TRBJ2-7; d_call: -; cdr3_aa: CASSLAHTSSYEQYF; cdr3_nt: TGTGCCAGCAGCTTAGCTCATACTAGCAGCTACGAGCAGTACTTC
clone_size: -; v_call: TRBV7-2; j_call: TRBJ2-5; d_call: TRBD2; cdr3_aa: CASSFGTSSGGETQYF; cdr3_nt: TGTGCCAGCAGCTTCGGGACTAGCTCGGGGGGGGAGACCCAGTACTTC
clone_size: -; v_call: TRBV19; j_call: TRBJ2-7; d_call: TRBD1; cdr3_aa: CAIPGQGVRLPYEQYF; cdr3_nt: TGTGCCATTCCCGGACAGGGGGTCCGGTTGCCTTACGAGCAGTACTTC
clone_size: -; v_call: TRBV18; j_call: TRBJ2-7; d_call: TRBD1; cdr3_aa: CASSPGQGAYEQYF; cdr3_nt: TGTGCCAGCTCACCGGGACAGGGGGCTTACGAGCAGTACTTC
clone_size: -; v_call: TRBV11-2; j_call: TRBJ1-1; d_call: -; cdr3_aa: CASSLGGKADVRTEAFF; cdr3_nt: TGTGCCAGCAGCTTAGGAGGAAAGGCTGACGTCCGGACTGAAGCTTTCTTT
clone_size: -; v_call: TRBV7-2; j_call: TRBJ2-3; d_call: TRBD1; cdr3_aa: CASSPNRGTNTDTQYF; cdr3_nt: TGTGCCAGCAGCCCAAACAGGGGGACGAACACAGATACGCAGTATTTT
clone_size: -; v_call: TRBV5-4; j_call: TRBJ1-4; d_call: TRBD1; cdr3_aa: CASSLAGQGGKKLFF; cdr3_nt: TGTGCCAGCAGCTTGGCGGGACAGGGGGGGAAAAAACTGTTTTTT
clone_size: -; v_call: TRBV12-3/TRBV12-4; j_call: TRBJ2-2; d_call: -; cdr3_aa: CASSHYDTGELFF; cdr3_nt: TGTGCCAGCAGCCACTACGACACCGGGGAGCTGTTTTTT